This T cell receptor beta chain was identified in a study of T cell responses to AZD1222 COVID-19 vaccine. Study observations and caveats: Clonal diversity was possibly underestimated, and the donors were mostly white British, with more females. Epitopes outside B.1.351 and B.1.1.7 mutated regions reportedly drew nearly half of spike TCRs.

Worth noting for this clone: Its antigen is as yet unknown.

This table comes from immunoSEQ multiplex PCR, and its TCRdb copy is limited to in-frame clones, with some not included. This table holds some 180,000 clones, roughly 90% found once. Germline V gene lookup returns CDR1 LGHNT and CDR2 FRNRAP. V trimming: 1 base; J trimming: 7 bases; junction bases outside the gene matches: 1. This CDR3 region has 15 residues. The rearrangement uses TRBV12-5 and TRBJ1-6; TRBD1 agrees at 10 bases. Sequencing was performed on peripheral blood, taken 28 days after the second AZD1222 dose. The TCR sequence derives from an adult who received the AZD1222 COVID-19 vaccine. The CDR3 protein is CASGLGGQGNSPLHF. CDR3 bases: TGTGCTAGTGGTTTGGGGGGACAGGGGAATTCACCCCTCCACTTT.